The 7 T cell receptor beta chains presented below share a single source sample, sequenced in a study of T cell repertoires in cytomegalovirus infection (dated 2019 in TCRdb). No antigen is known for these receptors. Instrument on record: Illumina HiSeq 1500. The public reads were reanalyzed by TCRdb: fastp trimming at Q25, MiXCR alignment, in-frame beta chains only. One record per CDR3 amino acid sequence lists the most common genes and DNA. The sample table contains approximately 73,000 distinct CDR3 sequences; only one count was recorded for 35% to 45% of them. Just over 90% of the sample rests with the top ten. The sample's treatment or condition label, decoded: in vitro stimulation with specific CMV peptide epitopes to enrich CMV-specific T cells. The source material was CD8+ T cells from cultured PBMCs, sampled from culture after CMV antigen stimulation. The receptor source for this set is a human donor in good health (CMV status not recorded). Some clones in this sample may be carry-over from other donors' samples.

This chain uses TRBV7-9 with TRBJ2-3; D assignment may be TRBD1 or TRBD2 (6 bases each). From germline, CDR1 is SEHNR and CDR2 FQNEAQ (reference sequence). This CDR3 comprises 15 residues. V shed 10 bases and J shed 0 bases, with 17 bases lying between them. CDR3 protein: CATWGWGASTDTQYF. For the CDR3, the DNA is TGTGCCACCTGGGGCTGGGGGGCCAGCACAGATACGCAGTATTTT. Together with reference TRBV7-9 and TRBJ2-3, the CDR3 gives the full variable domain: DTGVSQNPRHKITKRGQNVTFRCDPISEHNRLYWYRQTLGQGPEFLTYFQNEAQLEKSRLLSDRFSAERPKGSFSTLEIQRTEQGDSAMYLCATWGWGASTDTQYFGPGTRLTVL.

V is TRBV6-1 and J is TRBJ1-5; D ambiguous. The CDR3 spans 18 residues. V was trimmed by 2 bases and J by 0 bases, leaving 17 bases between them. The V gene's germline CDR1 is MNHNS and CDR2 SASEGT. The CDR3 DNA reads TGTGCCAGCAGTGAATTTGGATGGGGAACTTATAGCAATCAGCCCCAGCATTTT. This sequence encodes CASSEFGWGTYSNQPQHF.

This clonotype has a handful of counts. The chain carries TRBV7-9 and TRBJ1-1; unclear D gene. V was clipped by 5 bases and J by 3 bases, with 13 bases between them. The CDR3 has 14 residues. Germline values: CDR1 SEHNR, CDR2 FQNEAQ (reference sequence). CDR3 DNA: TGTGCCAGCAGCCCGAAGGGTAGGGACACTGAAGCTTTCTTT. The encoded protein is CASSPKGRDTEAFF.

The chain employs TRBV28 and TRBJ1-4; tentative D call: TRBD1 (6 bases). This CDR3 spans 18 amino acids. Trimming removed 8 bases from V and 6 bases from J, with 28 bases in between. Germline values: CDR1 MDHEN, CDR2 SYDVKM. The chain's CDR3 is CASYGGAWREGGDEKLFF. The CDR3 coding sequence is TGTGCCAGCTACGGTGGTGCGTGGCGAGAAGGGGGAGATGAAAAACTGTTTTTT.

V gene TRBV5-5 combines with J gene TRBJ2-3; D call uncertain. This CDR3 spans 13 amino acids. Trimming stripped 5 bases from V and 2 bases from J, with 9 bases between. The germline gives CDR1 SGHKS, CDR2 YYEKEE (reference sequence). Here the CDR3 reads CASSRDVTDTQYF. The CDR3 region has the DNA TGTGCCAGCAGTCGTGACGTCACAGATACGCAGTATTTT.

This clonotype was seen at least ten times. The rearrangement links TRBV7-9 to TRBJ2-7; D perhaps matches TRBD1 (6 bases). Germline loops: CDR1 SEHNR, CDR2 FQNEAQ (reference sequence). This CDR3 region has 18 residues. V lost 3 bases and J lost 5, with 26 bases in between. CDR3 residues: CASSFRAAEGVLSNEQYF. The CDR3 DNA is TGTGCCAGCAGCTTTAGGGCGGCAGAGGGGGTGTTGTCCAACGAGCAGTACTTC.

This clonotype was found a few times. The rearrangement uses TRBV6-1 and TRBJ1-1; D not certain. Germline V lookup: CDR1 MNHNS, CDR2 SASEGT. Trimming stripped 5 bases from V and 4 bases from J, with 11 bases between. The CDR3 has 13 residues. The CDR3, as DNA: TGTGCCAGCAGTTCCCAAGTGGGCACTGAAGCTTTCTTT. Translation: CASSSQVGTEAFF.